This note documents a single T cell receptor beta chain sequence. This record comes from a study of T cell clonotyping in hematopoietic cell transplantation. The germline V and J ends were trimmed by 0 bases and 0 bases, with 14 bases remaining between them. Germline V gene lookup returns CDR1 MGHRA and CDR2 YSYEKL. CDR3 length equals 17 residues. TCRdb keeps only in-frame clones here, not all; method: immunoSEQ multiplex PCR. This sample has about 14,000 clones; 94% occur once, and the top ten carry approximately 4.9%. This chain joins TRBV4-1 and TRBJ1-2; TRBD1 is a possible D gene (6 bases). The source of this sequence is a male patient aged 55 to 70 who had an allogeneic stem cell transplant from an unrelated donor, so the T cells may come from the graft donor. Some clones in this sample may be carry-over from other donors' samples. The starting material was PBMCs, obtained 30 days after allogeneic stem cell transplant. The CDR3 DNA follows: TGCGCCAGCAGCCAAGATGTGAGGGCAGGGGCTAACTATGGCTACACCTTC. Amino acids: CASSQDVRAGANYGYTF.